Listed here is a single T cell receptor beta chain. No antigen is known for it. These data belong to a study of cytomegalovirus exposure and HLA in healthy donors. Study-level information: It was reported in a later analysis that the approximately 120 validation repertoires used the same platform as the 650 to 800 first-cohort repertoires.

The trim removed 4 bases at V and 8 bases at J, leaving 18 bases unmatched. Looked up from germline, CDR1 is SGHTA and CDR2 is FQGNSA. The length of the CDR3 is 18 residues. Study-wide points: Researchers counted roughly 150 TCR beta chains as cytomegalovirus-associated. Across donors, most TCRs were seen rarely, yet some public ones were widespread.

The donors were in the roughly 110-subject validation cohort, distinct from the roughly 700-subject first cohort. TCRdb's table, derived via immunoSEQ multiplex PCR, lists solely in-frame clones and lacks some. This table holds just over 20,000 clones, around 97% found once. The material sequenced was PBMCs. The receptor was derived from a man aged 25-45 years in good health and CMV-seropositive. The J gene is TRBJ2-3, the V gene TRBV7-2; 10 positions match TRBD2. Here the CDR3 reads CASSSWNLLAGLSGTQYF. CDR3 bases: TGTGCCAGCAGCTCCTGGAATCTACTAGCGGGATTAAGTGGTACGCAGTATTTT.